A selection of T cell receptor beta chains follows, all from one sample in a study of Ad26.COV2.S vaccination and SARS-CoV-2 variants. Repertoires were generated with immunoSEQ multiplex PCR, while TCRdb's copy carries only in-frame clones and drops some. The sample records 450,000 to 550,000 clones, roughly nine tenths being singletons. Material: peripheral blood, obtained in a trial of Ad26.COV2.S vaccine versus placebo. These receptor sequences come from a person between 18 and 59 years old who received the Ad26.COV2.S COVID-19 vaccine or a placebo. The CDR3 runs from the conserved cysteine through the conserved F or W. The order of the fields is J gene, D gene, V gene, clone size, CDR3 DNA, CDR3 protein. A D gene is named only where the DNA matches it firmly. Not all rows give a size; the values are once, few, many and, for expanded clones, a class.

>TRBJ2-3|-|TRBV19|-
TGTGCCAGTAGTCCTAGCACAGATACGCAGTATTTT
CASSPSTDTQYF
>TRBJ2-1|-|TRBV6-5|-
TGTGCCAGCAGTTCGGGTAGCTCCTACAATGAGCAGTTCTTC
CASSSGSSYNEQFF
>TRBJ2-7|-|TRBV6-5|-
TGTGCCAGCAGGAACCGACAAGACAGATCCTACGAGCAGTACTTC
CASRNRQDRSYEQYF
>TRBJ2-7|TRBD2|TRBV13|-
TGTGCCAGCACCTCGGGACTAGCGGGAGGGAGAAGCTCCTACGAGCAGTACTTC
CASTSGLAGGRSSYEQYF
>TRBJ2-2|-|TRBV5-1|-
TGCGCCAGCAGCTTGGTGGGCCTAGACACCGGGGAGCTGTTTTTT
CASSLVGLDTGELFF
>TRBJ1-2|TRBD1|TRBV6-5|-
TGTGCCAGCAGACCTCAGGGGGCGTTAGGTGGCTACACCTTC
CASRPQGALGGYTF
>TRBJ2-3|-|TRBV18|-
TGTGCCAGCACTGTATCCCGGGGGGATACGCAGTATTTT
CASTVSRGDTQYF
>TRBJ2-1|-|TRBV4-1|-
TGCGCCAGCAGCCATTGGGGCTTTTACAATGAGCAGTTCTTC
CASSHWGFYNEQFF
>TRBJ2-1|-|TRBV10-2|-
TGCGCCAGCAGTGACAGCCAAATAACCCGGAATGAGCAGTTCTTC
CASSDSQITRNEQFF
>TRBJ2-7|-|TRBV4-3|-
TGCGCCAGCAGCCAGAGAACAGGTTTAGAGCAGTACTTC
CASSQRTGLEQYF
>TRBJ1-3|-|TRBV9|-
TGTGCCAGCAGCGCAACTGCCGTGCTCCTTGGAAACACCATATATTTT
CASSATAVLLGNTIYF
>TRBJ2-2|TRBD1|TRBV28|-
TGTGCCAGCAGAAGGGACAGCCCGAACACCGGGGAGCTGTTTTTT
CASRRDSPNTGELFF
>TRBJ2-2|TRBD1|TRBV27|-
TGTGCCAGCCGCAGGGGGTTGAGGGCCGGGGAGCTGTTTTTT
CASRRGLRAGELFF
>TRBJ2-3|-|TRBV25-1|once
TGTGCCAGCAGTGAATTAGCGGCTAGCACAGATACGCAGTATTTT
CASSELAASTDTQYF
>TRBJ2-5|TRBD2|TRBV30|-
TGTGCCTCCCAGACTAGCGGGAGGGCCTTCGGGGAAGAGACCCAGTACTTC
CASQTSGRAFGEETQYF
>TRBJ1-2|-|TRBV14|-
TGTGCCAGCAGCCAGAGCGGGGGAACTAACTATGGCTACACCTTC
CASSQSGGTNYGYTF
>TRBJ2-2|-|TRBV11-2|-
TGTGCCAGCAGCTTAGTAGGGGTCACAGTGGGTGCCGGGGAGCTGTTTTTT
CASSLVGVTVGAGELFF
>TRBJ1-2|TRBD1|TRBV7-2|-
TGTGCCAGCAGCTTAGCGGGGACAGCCTATGGCTACACCTTC
CASSLAGTAYGYTF
>TRBJ2-1|-|TRBV11-3|-
TGTGCCAGCAGCTTTGGTAGAAACAATGAGCAGTTCTTC
CASSFGRNNEQFF
>TRBJ1-5|TRBD1|TRBV6-5|-
TGTGCCAGCAGGGGACAGGGCTCGAGCAATCAGCCCCAGCATTTT
CASRGQGSSNQPQHF
>TRBJ2-7|-|TRBV6-5|-
TGTGCCAGCAGCCTCGAGTGGGGATCCTACGAGCAGTACTTC
CASSLEWGSYEQYF
>TRBJ1-1|TRBD1|TRBV4-1|-
TGCGCCAGCAGCAGGGTGTCCGGGACAGCGAACACTGAAGCTTTCTTT
CASSRVSGTANTEAFF
>TRBJ1-1|-|TRBV6-5|-
TGTGCCAGCAGTCACAGGGCGGATGAAGCTTTCTTT
CASSHRADEAFF
>TRBJ2-7|-|TRBV19|-
TGTGCCAGTACCCCGGGACATGGTATGTACGAGCAGTACTTC
CASTPGHGMYEQYF
>TRBJ1-3|-|TRBV29-1|-
TGCAGCGCCCGCCGGGGACAAGGAAACACCATATATTTT
CSARRGQGNTIYF
>TRBJ1-2|TRBD1|TRBV29-1|once
TGCAGCTTCCGGGACAGGGGGCGTTCTAACTATGGCTACACCTTC
CSFRDRGRSNYGYTF
>TRBJ2-3|TRBD2|TRBV5-1|once
TGCGCCAGCAGCTACTGGGGACTAGCAGGAGATACGCAGTATTTT
CASSYWGLAGDTQYF
>TRBJ1-6|TRBD1|TRBV9|-
TGTGCCAGCAGCCAGGGGGCATTGAGTTCACCCCTCCACTTT
CASSQGALSSPLHF
>TRBJ2-2|-|TRBV3-1/TRBV3-2|-
TGTGCCAGCAGCCCAACGGCAGAAATCACCGGGGAGCTGTTTTTT
CASSPTAEITGELFF
>TRBJ2-7|TRBD1|TRBV6-5|-
TGTGCCAGCAAACCGGGACAGGCCTACGAGCAGTACTTC
CASKPGQAYEQYF
>TRBJ2-1|-|TRBV7-8|-
TGTGCCAGCAGCTTATCCCCCGTAAGGTACAATGAGCAGTTCTTC
CASSLSPVRYNEQFF
>TRBJ2-1|TRBD2|TRBV28|-
TGTGCCAGCACCCATCCGGGACTAGCCTACAATGAGCAGTTCTTC
CASTHPGLAYNEQFF
>TRBJ2-1|TRBD2|TRBV7-8|-
TGTGCCAGCAGCTTACGGCCCGGGACTAGCGCCCTGTCCATCTACAATGAGCAGTTCTTC
CASSLRPGTSALSIYNEQFF
>TRBJ2-1|-|TRBV6-5|-
TGTGCCAGCAGTTACGGGGCCCCTGGGGCTGAGAATGAGCAGTTCTTC
CASSYGAPGAENEQFF
>TRBJ2-5|-|TRBV11-2|-
TGTGCCAGCAGCTTAGCGGGGGTCGAAGGAGAGACCCAGTACTTC
CASSLAGVEGETQYF
>TRBJ1-5|-|TRBV4-1|once
TGCGCCAGCAGCCGCGGAGGGGTGGATCAGCCCCAGCATTTT
CASSRGGVDQPQHF
>TRBJ1-2|-|TRBV7-2|-
TGTGCCAGCAGCTCTGACCTCTATGGCTACACCTTC
CASSSDLYGYTF
>TRBJ2-3|TRBD2|TRBV7-8|-
TGTGCCAGCAGCTTATCCCGACTAGCGGGTACAGATACGCAGTATTTT
CASSLSRLAGTDTQYF
>TRBJ2-3|-|TRBV24-1|once
TGTGCCACCAGTGATGGATTGCACTATACGCAGTATTTT
CATSDGLHYTQYF
>TRBJ2-5|-|TRBV30|-
TGTGCCTGGAGTGTAAGTGAGACGAAAGAGACCCAGTACTTC
CAWSVSETKETQYF
>TRBJ2-3|TRBD2|TRBV4-2|few
TGTGCCAGCAGCCAAGATACGGGGGGGCCAGATACGCAGTATTTT
CASSQDTGGPDTQYF
>TRBJ1-4|-|TRBV25-1|once
TGTGCCAGCAGTGAAAGGACCAGCGGGGCTGAAAAACTGTTTTTT
CASSERTSGAEKLFF
>TRBJ2-6|-|TRBV19|-
TGTGCCAGTAGTATAGATCACGGGGAACCTGGGGCCAACGTCCTGACTTTC
CASSIDHGEPGANVLTF
>TRBJ1-6|-|TRBV5-8|-
TGTGCCAGCAGCTTGGCCTCCCGAGCGCGGGGAGGTAATTCACCCCTCCACTTT
CASSLASRARGGNSPLHF
>TRBJ2-2|-|TRBV14|-
TGTGCCAGCAGCCAAGGCAGCGCGAACACCGGGGAGCTGTTTTTT
CASSQGSANTGELFF
>TRBJ1-2|-|TRBV13|-
TGTGCCAGCAGCTTAGGGGTGGGGACGGACTATGGCTACACCTTC
CASSLGVGTDYGYTF